The clone carrying this TCR beta chain was seen more than once but under ten times. Its matching antigen is unknown. The junction had 9 bases not matched to a gene; V was cut back by 0 bases and J by 2 bases. Germline lookup yields CDR1 LNHNV and CDR2 YYDKDF (reference sequence). The CDR3 runs to 18 residues. These data are taken from a study of blood T cells in healthy people across ages. Overall study results and limits: Naive and antigen-experienced cells could not be conclusively compared, given unsorted PBMCs.

A J-beta primer mix and a sample-barcoded 5' primer were used in a second PCR of roughly 6 to 12 cycles. TCRdb re-derived calls from the 5' RACE reads in MiXCR, one entry per CDR3 protein. The sample includes hundreds of thousands of distinct CDR3 sequences, roughly three fifths of them seen just once. It was roughly 10 milliliters of peripheral blood that were drawn from each donor. Per-sample yields of isolated PBMCs were at least 6.5 million. Total RNA, at least 5 micrograms per sample, was extracted from PBMCs. Sample: blood. This sequence originates from a man aged 35-49 years in good health. This chain uses TRBV15 with TRBJ2-3, with 9 bases aligning to TRBD2. DNA of the CDR3: TGTGCCACCAGCAGAGAAGTGGCGGGAGGGCCGGACACAGATACGCAGTATTTT. Translating it yields CATSREVAGGPDTDTQYF.